This TCR beta chain is from a study of blood T cell repertoires in COVID-19. Study information: The United States, Italy and Spain provided the acute and convalescent COVID-19 samples. The analysed material was cDNA or gDNA that came from T cells, B-cell-depleted T cells, or PBMCs.

Authors' processing steps: How many nucleated cells were present was estimated from reference gene primer amplification. TCRdb's copy holds only in-frame clones and misses some; the assay was immunoSEQ multiplex PCR. V, J and clone size derive from that table, while D and trimming were established from the DNA sequence. Here the sample spans 72,000 or so clones, over 80% being singletons. J was trimmed by 3 bases and V by 4 bases; bases with no gene match: 4. This CDR3 has 14 amino acids. The germline CDR1 and CDR2 sequences are SGHNT and YYREEE (reference sequence). The source material was peripheral blood. The rearrangement uses TRBV5-4 and TRBJ2-3; 8 positions match TRBD2. The sequence came from a man in his fifties with active COVID-19. The CDR3 protein is CASSIGTRTDTQYF. The CDR3 coding sequence is TGTGCCAGCAGCATAGGGACTAGAACAGATACGCAGTATTTT.